The source of this TCR beta chain is a study of tumour-infiltrating T cells in Burkitt lymphoma. Study context: Productive clonality predicted overall and progression-free survival.

The data were produced by immunoSEQ multiplex PCR, yet TCRdb's version contains in-frame clones alone and is incomplete. The sample consists of 4,000 to 5,000 clones, 15% to 20% of them appearing once. This clone was seen more than once but under ten times. The sequence was obtained from a human donor with diffuse large B-cell lymphoma. Some clones in this sample may be carry-over from other donors' samples. Material: tumor tissue.

The DNA of the CDR3 is TGTGCCAGCGCAACGGTAGGGGAGGAAAAACTGTTTTTT. Translation gives CASATVGEEKLFF. This chain links TRBV18 with TRBJ1-4; D is possibly TRBD1 (5 bases). The germline V gene encodes CDR1 KGHSH and CDR2 LQKENI. V gave up 8 bases and J gave up 8 bases, with 15 bases separating them. CDR3 length: 13 amino acids.